This record covers a single TCR beta chain. The antigen is unknown. Looked up from germline, CDR1 is SNHLY and CDR2 is FYNNEI. This CDR3 comprises 14 residues. V lost 2 bases and J lost 1, with 8 bases in between. These data come from a study of blood T cells in healthy people across ages. Study-level findings and limits: In these data, TCR beta diversity tracked strongly with naive T cell percentage.

For the second PCR, which ran for 7 to 11 cycles, a sample-barcoded 5' primer and a J-beta primer mix were used. Each TCR beta cDNA got a 12-nucleotide random molecular identifier. TCRdb fed the 5' RACE reads into MiXCR, producing one record per CDR3 protein. The sample consists of 650,000 to 800,000 distinct CDR3 sequences, approximately 44% of them appearing once. The chain links TRBV2 to TRBJ1-1, with D unclear. The TCR originated in a man aged 55-75 years in good health. The sample consisted of blood. The CDR3 DNA reads as TGTGCCAGCAGTGAAAACGAGGCGAACACTGAAGCTTTCTTT. This translates into CASSENEANTEAFF.